These 11 T cell receptor beta chains were sequenced from one sample in a study of monozygotic twins with inflammatory bowel disease. TCRdb reprocessed the 5' RACE reads and reports one entry per CDR3 protein, with no DNA. The repertoire table contains 210,000 or so distinct CDR3 sequences. The sample comprised blood. These receptors came from a human donor with ulcerative colitis or Crohn's disease, or a healthy co-twin of an affected twin (not recorded which).

The chain couples TRBV7-3 to TRBJ2-1; the D call from TCRdb, TRBD2, cannot be confirmed without DNA. The CDR3 loop spans 14 amino acids. CDR1 and CDR2 (germline): SGHTA, FQGTGA. The CDR3 is CASSQLAHNNEQFF.

This chain connects TRBV19 to TRBJ2-1; TCRdb's D gene call, TRBD2, goes unchecked for lack of DNA. The CDR3 consists of 12 residues. The germline V gene has CDR1 LNHDA and CDR2 SQIVND (reference sequence). The CDR3: CASIGGFNEQFF.

V and J are TRBV27 and TRBJ2-5; TCRdb lists TRBD1, though no DNA is available to test this call. Per germline, CDR1 MNHEY and CDR2 SMNVEV (reference sequence). CDR3 length equals 15 residues. CDR3 sequence reads: CASMARTGGEETQYF.

The chain carries TRBV19 and TRBJ1-1; TCRdb's D gene call, TRBD1, goes unchecked for lack of DNA. CDR1 is LNHDA, CDR2 SQIVND, per germline (reference sequence). CDR3 length equals 14 residues. This chain's CDR3 is CASTSRGLNTEAFF. Variable domain in full (rest from reference TRBV19 and TRBJ1-1): DGGITQSPKYLFRKEGQNVTLSCEQNLNHDAMYWYRQDPGQGLRLIYYSQIVNDFQKGDIAEGYSVSREKKESFPLTVTSAQKNPTAFYLCASTSRGLNTEAFFGQGTRLTVV.

The chain recombines TRBV30 with TRBJ1-5. The CDR3 is made up of 13 amino acids. Germline CDR1 reads GTSNPN; CDR2 reads SVGIG (reference sequence). The CDR3 here is CAWNPSVHQPQHF.

This CDR3 is CASSLAGDGTEAFF. V gene TRBV11-2 combines with J gene TRBJ1-1; with no DNA, the TCRdb D assignment of TRBD1 cannot be verified. This CDR3 is built from 14 residues. Germline V CDR1 and CDR2: SGHAT, FQNNGV. Full variable domain (missing parts from reference TRBV11-2 and TRBJ1-1): EAGVAQSPRYKIIEKRQSVAFWCNPISGHATLYWYQQILGQGPKLLIQFQNNGVVDDSQLPKDRFSAERLKGVDSTLKIQPAKLEDSAVYLCASSLAGDGTEAFFGQGTRLTVV.

Here the CDR3 reads CASSLTGRSEAFF. This chain uses TRBV5-1 with TRBJ1-1; TCRdb lists TRBD1, though no DNA is available to test this call. This CDR3 contains 13 residues. CDR1 is SGHRS, CDR2 YFSETQ, per germline.

The chain has TRBV20-1 and TRBJ1-1; the D call of TRBD1 rests on TCRdb alone, since no DNA is present to check it. Germline loops: CDR1 DFQATT, CDR2 SNEGSKA (reference sequence). CDR3 length: 12 amino acids. This CDR3 reads CSARQGNAEAFF.

The chain links TRBV5-6 to TRBJ1-5; with no DNA, the TCRdb D assignment of TRBD1 cannot be verified. This CDR3 spans 14 amino acids. The germline gives CDR1 SGHDT, CDR2 YYEEEE. The CDR3 spells CASSSGANHQPQHF.

The CDR3 protein is CASSLDYSGFYEQYF. The chain has TRBV11-2 and TRBJ2-7; TCRdb gives TRBD1 as the D gene, but with no DNA this cannot be confirmed. The germline CDR1 and CDR2 sequences are SGHAT and FQNNGV. This CDR3 contains 15 residues.

The chain couples TRBV15 to TRBJ2-5. This CDR3 is 12 amino acids long. The V gene's germline CDR1 is LNHNV and CDR2 YYDKDF (reference sequence). CDR3 protein: CATSRVGETQYF.